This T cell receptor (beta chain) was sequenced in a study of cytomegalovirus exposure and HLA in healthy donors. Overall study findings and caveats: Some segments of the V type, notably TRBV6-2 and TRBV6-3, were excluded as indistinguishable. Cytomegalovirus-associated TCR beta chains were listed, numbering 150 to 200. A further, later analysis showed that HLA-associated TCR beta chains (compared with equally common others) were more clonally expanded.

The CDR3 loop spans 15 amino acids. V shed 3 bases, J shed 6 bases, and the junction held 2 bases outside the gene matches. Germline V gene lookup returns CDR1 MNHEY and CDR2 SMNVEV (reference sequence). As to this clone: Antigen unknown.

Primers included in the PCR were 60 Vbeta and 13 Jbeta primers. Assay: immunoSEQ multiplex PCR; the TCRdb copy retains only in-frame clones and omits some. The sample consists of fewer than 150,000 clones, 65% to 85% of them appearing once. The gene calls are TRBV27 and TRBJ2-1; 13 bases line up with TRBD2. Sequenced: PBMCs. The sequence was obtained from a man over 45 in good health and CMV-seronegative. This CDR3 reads CASSFGTSGINEQFF. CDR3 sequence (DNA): TGTGCCAGCAGTTTCGGGACTAGCGGGATCAATGAGCAGTTCTTC.